This T cell receptor beta chain was retrieved from a study of T cell repertoires in cytomegalovirus infection. Comment on this clonotype: Its antigen is still unknown.

V lost 12 bases and J lost 15, with 17 bases in between. Germline values: CDR1 KGHDR, CDR2 SFDVKD. This CDR3 spans 10 amino acids. TCRdb re-called the reads with MiXCR, one entry per CDR3 protein. The sample has approximately 990,000 distinct CDR3 sequences; around a third are singletons. This chain joins TRBV24-1 and TRBJ2-1; tentatively, D is TRBD2 (6 bases). The sequencing here drew on cultured CD8+ T cells from PBMCs, taken from culture after CMV antigen stimulation. The TCR was taken from a human donor in good health (CMV status not recorded). Some clones in this sample may be carry-over from other donors' samples. CDR3 coding DNA: TGTGCCCCAGGGTGTCGGGGGACGTTCTTC. Residues: CAPGCRGTFF.